The 23 T cell receptor beta chains in this list originate from one sample, sequenced in a study of TIL therapy for anti-PD-1-resistant metastatic lung cancer. Noted time point: pre-treatment sample, taken before nivolumab and TIL therapy. The tumor samples were excised metastases, mostly pleural nodules or supraclavicular lymph nodes. Sequencing used immunoSEQ v3. Produced via immunoSEQ multiplex PCR; TCRdb's table is partial and in-frame only. The sample holds about 50,000 clones, 70% to 85% seen once. Source: tumor tissue, taken at baseline. These receptors came from a person between 25 and 79 years old with non-small cell lung cancer.

This sequence joins TRBV19 and TRBJ2-7; 8 positions match TRBD1. CDR3 length: 15 amino acids. V lost 0 bases to trimming and J lost 2 bases; unmatched junction nucleotides: 3. From germline, CDR1 is LNHDA and CDR2 SQIVND (reference sequence). For the CDR3, the DNA is TGTGCCAGTAGTATAGAAGGGACAGGCCCCTACGAGCAGTACTTC. Protein: CASSIEGTGPYEQYF. Using reference TRBV19 and TRBJ2-7 for the parts outside the CDR3, the full variable domain is DGGITQSPKYLFRKEGQNVTLSCEQNLNHDAMYWYRQDPGQGLRLIYYSQIVNDFQKGDIAEGYSVSREKKESFPLTVTSAQKNPTAFYLCASSIEGTGPYEQYFGPGTRLTVT.

This chain uses TRBV9 with TRBJ2-3; no definite D call. Germline V lookup: CDR1 SGDLS, CDR2 YYNGEE. The ends were cut back, 4 bases at V and 2 bases at J, with 11 bases in the middle. The CDR3 sequence is 14 residues long. CDR3 DNA sequence: TGTGCCAGCAGCCCCCTTGGAGTCACAGATACGCAGTATTTT. It is translated as CASSPLGVTDTQYF. Complete variable domain (other parts from reference TRBV9 and TRBJ2-3): DSGVTQTPKHLITATGQRVTLRCSPRSGDLSVYWYQQSLDQGLQFLIQYYNGEERAKGNILERFSAQQFPDLHSELNLSSLELGDSALYFCASSPLGVTDTQYFGPGTRLTVL.

This clone was counted only a few times. The chain employs TRBV4-2 and TRBJ1-6; TRBD1 matches at 7 bases. V lost 4 bases, J lost 7 bases, and 1 base stayed unmatched. Germline CDR1 reads LGHNA; CDR2 reads YNFKEQ. CDR3 length: 13 amino acids. CDR3 nucleotides: TGTGCCAGCAGCCCAGGGGGGAATTCACCCCTCCACTTT. Protein sequence: CASSPGGNSPLHF.

The chain couples TRBV4-3 to TRBJ2-1; D is ambiguous. This CDR3 has 15 amino acids. Trimming removed 3 bases from V and 4 bases from J, with 13 bases in between. Germline V gene lookup returns CDR1 LGHNA and CDR2 YSLEER. The CDR3 here is CASSQVLMGYNEQFF. CDR3 nucleotides: TGCGCCAGCAGCCAGGTTCTAATGGGGTACAATGAGCAGTTCTTC.

V usage is TRBV6-5 and J usage is TRBJ2-7; D possibly corresponds to TRBD2 (6 bases). Germline CDR1 is MNHEY and CDR2 is SVGAGI. V lost 0 bases and J lost 0, with 12 bases in between. This CDR3 comprises 16 residues. In DNA, the CDR3 is TGTGCCAGCAGTTACTCCCAGGGACTTTCCTCCTACGAGCAGTACTTC. Its protein product is CASSYSQGLSSYEQYF.

The gene calls are TRBV7-9 and TRBJ1-1, with 11 bases fitting TRBD1. The CDR3 has 16 amino acids. The germline gives CDR1 SEHNR, CDR2 FQNEAQ (reference sequence). V was pared by 1 base and J by 8 bases, with 9 bases of the junction left unmatched. In nucleotides, the CDR3 is TGTGCCAGCAGCTTAGACTCCGGACAGGGGGCCGGAGAAGCTTTCTTT. Its protein is CASSLDSGQGAGEAFF. The full variable domain, rest sourced from reference TRBV7-9 and TRBJ1-1, is DTGVSQNPRHKITKRGQNVTFRCDPISEHNRLYWYRQTLGQGPEFLTYFQNEAQLEKSRLLSDRFSAERPKGSFSTLEIQRTEQGDSAMYLCASSLDSGQGAGEAFFGQGTRLTVV.

The chain combines TRBV30 with TRBJ2-1; TRBD2 matches at 10 bases. The CDR3 consists of 14 residues. CDR1 and CDR2 (germline): GTSNPN, SVGIG (reference sequence). J gave up 7 bases and V 3 bases, and 6 bases lay outside the gene matches. This CDR3 reads CAWRGAGGDNEQFF. DNA of the CDR3: TGTGCCTGGAGGGGAGCGGGAGGGGATAATGAGCAGTTCTTC.

V usage is TRBV7-8 and J usage is TRBJ1-2; 7 bases map to TRBD1. The CDR3 loop spans 14 amino acids. Germline V CDR1 and CDR2: SGHVS, FQNEAQ. Losses at the gene ends were 0 bases for V and 4 bases for J; bases not matched to a gene: 2. The DNA of the CDR3 is TGTGCCAGCAGCTTAGCGGACAGGAGCTATGGCTACACCTTC. Translated: CASSLADRSYGYTF.

The chain employs TRBV11-2 and TRBJ1-4; the D gene is possibly TRBD1 (5 bases). Trimming removed 5 bases from V and 7 bases from J, with 11 bases in between. This CDR3 is 13 amino acids long. Per germline, CDR1 SGHAT and CDR2 FQNNGV. CDR3 protein: CASSQAGSEKLFF. CDR3 DNA sequence: TGTGCCAGCAGCCAGGCAGGGAGTGAAAAACTGTTTTTT.

J is TRBJ2-7 and V is TRBV7-3; TRBD1 aligns across 12 bases. CDR3 length equals 16 residues. The V gene's germline CDR1 is SGHTA and CDR2 FQGTGA. Trimming removed 5 bases from V and 5 bases from J; junction bases left unmatched: 10. Written as DNA, the CDR3 is TGTGCCAGCAGCCCACGGGACAGGGGGCGCTTAGACGAGCAGTACTTC. Its protein product is CASSPRDRGRLDEQYF.

The rearrangement joins TRBV7-2 to TRBJ1-5; a possible D gene is TRBD1 (6 bases). Trimming stripped 5 bases from V and 6 bases from J, with 11 bases between. Looked up from germline, CDR1 is SGHTA and CDR2 is FQGNSA. The length of the CDR3 is 13 residues. The CDR3 coding sequence is TGTGCCAGCAGCAAAACAGGGTTTCAGCCCCAGCATTTT. Amino acids: CASSKTGFQPQHF.

This clone was seen only a few times. J is TRBJ1-5 and V is TRBV18; D is possibly TRBD1 (5 bases). With 3 bases removed from V and 2 bases from J, the gap between germline ends came to 8 bases. This CDR3 region has 14 residues. The germline CDR1 and CDR2 sequences are KGHSH and LQKENI. For the CDR3, the DNA is TGTGCCAGCTCACCCGACAGCGGCAATCAGCCCCAGCATTTT. Translating gives CASSPDSGNQPQHF. The whole variable domain, remainder taken from reference TRBV18 and TRBJ1-5, is NAGVMQNPRHLVRRRGQEARLRCSPMKGHSHVYWYRQLPEEGLKFMVYLQKENIIDESGMPKERFSAEFPKEGPSILRIQQVVRGDSAAYFCASSPDSGNQPQHFGDGTRLSIL.

This chain links TRBV19 with TRBJ2-2; unclear D gene. V was pared by 1 base and J by 7 bases, with 4 bases between. This CDR3 spans 12 amino acids. Germline V gene data show CDR1 as LNHDA and CDR2 as SQIVND (reference sequence). The CDR3 region has the DNA TGTGCCAGTAGTATAGTCCACGGGGAGCTGTTTTTT. The encoded protein is CASSIVHGELFF.

The chain has TRBV5-1 and TRBJ1-4, with D possibly being TRBD1 (5 bases). The CDR3 runs to 13 residues. Germline lookup yields CDR1 SGHRS and CDR2 YFSETQ. V lost 4 bases to trimming and J lost 8 bases, with 12 bases between them. CDR3 amino acids: CASSVRDGEKLFF. The CDR3 DNA reads TGCGCCAGCAGCGTCAGGGACGGCGAAAAACTGTTTTTT.

The chain uses TRBV30 and TRBJ2-7, with D uncertain. The germline gives CDR1 GTSNPN, CDR2 SVGIG (reference sequence). The CDR3 is 11 residues long. V lost 0 bases and J lost 6, with 6 bases in between. CDR3 sequence reads: CAWSVRSEQYF. As DNA, the CDR3 is TGTGCCTGGAGTGTACGGTCCGAGCAGTACTTC.

The CDR3, as DNA: TGCGCCAGCAGCTTGTGGGGGGGGCGCCCAGATACGCAGTATTTT. Translating gives CASSLWGGRPDTQYF. This chain connects TRBV5-1 to TRBJ2-3, with D possibly TRBD2 on 7 matching bases. The germline CDR1 and CDR2 sequences are SGHRS and YFSETQ. This CDR3 has 15 residues. V was cut by 1 base and J by 4 bases, with 13 bases left in between.

This clone has more than one count but fewer than ten. V usage is TRBV9 and J usage is TRBJ2-1; 8 nucleotides line up with TRBD2. CDR3 length: 16 residues. Germline trimming cut 0 bases from V and 3 bases from J; bases unmatched to any gene: 5. CDR1 and CDR2 from the germline V gene are SGDLS and YYNGEE. Written as DNA, the CDR3 is TGTGCCAGCAGCGTAGCCTTGAGCGGGAGCTACAATGAGCAGTTCTTC. Its protein is CASSVALSGSYNEQFF.

The chain carries TRBV4-2 and TRBJ1-1; possibly TRBD1 for D (6 bases). The CDR3 has 16 amino acids. Trimming removed 4 bases at V and 4 bases at J, with 19 bases between. Germline lookup yields CDR1 LGHNA and CDR2 YNFKEQ. The CDR3 sequence: CASSLRAGAFGTEAFF. In DNA form, the CDR3 reads TGTGCCAGCAGCCTACGAGCGGGGGCTTTTGGCACTGAAGCTTTCTTT.

The V gene is TRBV5-4, the J gene TRBJ2-5; D is unclear. The CDR3 runs to 13 residues. In germline, CDR1 is SGHNT, CDR2 YYREEE (reference sequence). The V and J ends lost 1 base and 4 bases respectively, with 8 bases between them. The CDR3 reads CASSLSSRETQYF. CDR3 DNA sequence: TGTGCCAGCAGCTTGAGTAGCAGAGAGACCCAGTACTTC. The full variable domain, in which reference TRBV5-4 and TRBJ2-5 provide the parts outside the CDR3, is ETGVTQSPTHLIKTRGQQVTLRCSSQSGHNTVSWYQQALGQGPQFIFQYYREEENGRGNFPPRFSGLQFPNYSSELNVNALELDDSALYLCASSLSSRETQYFGPGTRLLVL.

The chain is built from TRBV29-1 and TRBJ2-1; 14 positions match TRBD2. Germline loops: CDR1 SQVTM, CDR2 ANQGSEA. Unmatched junction bases numbered 5, after V lost 7 bases and J lost 6 bases. CDR3 length equals 14 residues. As DNA, the CDR3 is TGCAGCGCCCGGACTAGCGGGGGGTCCAATGAGCAGTTCTTC. Translating gives CSARTSGGSNEQFF.

Notes on this clone: A read error may produce the germline difference seen at one junction end. The CDR3 DNA reads TGTGCCAGCAGATCCGGGACCCACAACACCGGAGAGCTGTTTTTT. This sequence encodes CASRSGTHNTGELFF. This chain connects TRBV7-9 to TRBJ2-2; tentatively, D is TRBD1 or TRBD2 (5 bases each). Germline V gene lookup returns CDR1 SEHNR and CDR2 FQNEAQ (reference sequence). The CDR3 spans 15 residues. Combining the CDR3 with reference TRBV7-9 and TRBJ2-2 gives the whole variable domain DTGVSQNPRHKITKRGQNVTFRCDPISEHNRLYWYRQTLGQGPEFLTYFQNEAQLEKSRLLSDRFSAERPKGSFSTLEIQRTEQGDSAMYLCASRSGTHNTGELFFGEGSRLTVL.

V is TRBV5-1 and J is TRBJ2-7; 10 bases align to TRBD1. The CDR3 consists of 14 residues. The germline V gene encodes CDR1 SGHRS and CDR2 YFSETQ. The J segment lost 6 bases and the V segment lost 2 bases, leaving 5 bases of the junction unmatched. CDR3 sequence reads: CASSFRTGGSEQYF. DNA for the CDR3: TGCGCCAGCAGCTTCCGGACAGGGGGAAGCGAGCAGTACTTC.

The chain uses TRBV14 and TRBJ2-1; 11 bases line up with TRBD2. The V gene's germline CDR1 is SGHDN and CDR2 FVKESK. The junction had 18 bases not matched to a gene; V was cut back by 2 bases and J by 0 bases. CDR3 size: 22 residues. The CDR3 reads CASSQRRAGTSGPDNSYNEQFF. The CDR3, as DNA: TGTGCCAGCAGCCAACGAAGGGCCGGGACTAGCGGTCCTGATAACTCCTACAATGAGCAGTTCTTC.